This T cell receptor (beta chain) was obtained from a study of T cell responses to AZD1222 COVID-19 vaccine. Comments on this clone: The antigen remains undetermined.

Profiling relied on immunoSEQ multiplex PCR, and the TCRdb table lists in-frame clones only, not all of them. The sample records approximately 140,000 clones, 90% being singletons. This CDR3 spans 15 amino acids. The V gene end was trimmed by 0 bases and the J gene end by 8 bases; junction bases not matched to a gene: 3. Germline V gene lookup returns CDR1 MRHNA and CDR2 SNTAGT. Study results and limitations: None of the repertoires were sampled until the peak T cell response had passed. Possibly, clonal diversity was underestimated; donors were largely white British and included more females.

The material sequenced was peripheral blood, taken on day 0 of AZD1222 vaccination. J is TRBJ2-1 and V is TRBV6-4; TRBD2 aligns across 11 bases. The clonotype originates from an adult in good health. The CDR3 nucleotides read TGTGCCAGCAGTGACTCCCTAGCGGGGGGTTATGAGCAGTTCTTC. Translation: CASSDSLAGGYEQFF.